The source of this T cell receptor beta chain is a study of T-cell reconstitution after alpha-beta-depleted transplantation in children (dated by TCRdb to 2016 to 2017). Background on the whole study: The study quantitatively tracked T-cell immune reconstitution after TCRalphabeta/CD19-depleted allogeneic hematopoietic cell transplantation in children using TCR repertoire profiling. The paper's findings and limits, for the study overall: About two months after transplant, the apparently early recovery of alphabetaT-cell counts reportedly depended on just several hundred clones that had expanded rapidly and came from non-depleted graft cells. In some patients, the high TCRbeta diversity seen at day 60 was put down to recipient T cells and intrathymic progenitors that had survived conditioning. Over the following months the frequencies of hyperexpanded clones went down, and after one year T-cell counts and TCRbeta diversity were mostly credited to newly produced T cells.

Its CDR3 holds 13 amino acids, cysteine through phenylalanine. Only the CDR3 DNA is retained, 39 bases long and in frame from the first base. Deletion took 9 bases off V and 5 bases off J, with a span of 14 bases between the germline ends. CDR1 and CDR2, per the germline V gene (reference sequence), are MNHNY and SVGAGI. Library construction relied on PCR. Instrument used: Illumina HiSeq 2500. TCR libraries were prepared with molecular barcoding, using unique molecular identifiers to normalize TCRbeta repertoire quantification. TCRdb applied fastp at Q25 and MiXCR to the public reads, then kept only in-frame beta chains. Rows merge per CDR3 protein into single entries with the most common DNA and genes. The sample table contains some 840,000 distinct CDR3 sequences; only one count was recorded for approximately 15% of them. The ten largest account for roughly 5% of the sample. In the case of this clonotype: Its cognate antigen has yet to be identified. Base qualities are not provided; no much larger clone lies one nucleotide away.

The treatment or condition label, read with the paper, signifies: allogeneic hematopoietic cell transplantation with graft depleted of TCRalphabeta T cells and CD19 B cells. The children who served as transplant recipients had been given grafts of TCRalphabeta/CD19-depleted allogeneic hematopoietic cells. This sequence uses TRBV6-6 and TRBJ2-1, and perhaps TRBD2 as D gene, on 6 matching bases. The sequence derives from a male patient aged 10 to 17 who had a stem cell transplant for acute lymphoblastic leukemia, so the T cells may come from the graft donor. The sequencing here drew on PBMCs, mostly from graft donor cells, taken 360 days after TCRalphabeta/CD19-depleted stem cell transplant. The CDR3 protein is CASWRWGDNEQFF. The nucleotides read TGTGCCAGTTGGAGATGGGGGGACAATGAGCAGTTCTTC.